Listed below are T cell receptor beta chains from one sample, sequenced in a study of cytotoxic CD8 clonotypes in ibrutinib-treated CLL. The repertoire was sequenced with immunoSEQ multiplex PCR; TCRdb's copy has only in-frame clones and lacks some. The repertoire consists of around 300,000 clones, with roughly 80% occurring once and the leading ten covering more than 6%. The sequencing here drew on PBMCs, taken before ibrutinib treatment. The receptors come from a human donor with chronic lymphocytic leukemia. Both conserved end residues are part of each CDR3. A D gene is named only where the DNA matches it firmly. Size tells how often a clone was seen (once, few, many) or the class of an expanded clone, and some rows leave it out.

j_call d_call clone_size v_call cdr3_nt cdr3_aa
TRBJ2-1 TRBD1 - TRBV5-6 TGTGCCAGCAGCCTAAGACAGGGAATAGACAATGAGCAGTTCTTC CASSLRQGIDNEQFF
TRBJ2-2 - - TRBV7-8 TGTGCCAGCAGCTTAGGACGTACGAACACCGGGGAGCTGTTTTTT CASSLGRTNTGELFF
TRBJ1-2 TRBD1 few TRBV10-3 TGTGCCATCAGTGAGGGACAGGGGTTCGGCTATGGCTACACCTTC CAISEGQGFGYGYTF
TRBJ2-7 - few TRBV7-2 TGTGCCAGCAGTTTGAACGTTGGCTACGAGCAGTACTTC CASSLNVGYEQYF
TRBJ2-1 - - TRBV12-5 TGTGCTAGTGGTTTGGTAGGTATCTCCTACAATGAGCAGTTCTTC CASGLVGISYNEQFF
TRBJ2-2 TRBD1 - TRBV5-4 TGTGCCAGCAGCTTGGCTCCACAGGGGGCGGTCGGGGAGCTGTTTTTT CASSLAPQGAVGELFF
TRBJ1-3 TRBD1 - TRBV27 TGTGCCAGCACTAAGACAGGGAACTCTGGAAACACCATATATTTT CASTKTGNSGNTIYF
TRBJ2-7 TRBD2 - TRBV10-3 TGTGCCATCAGCCTAGCGGGAGGCTACGAGCAGTACTTC CAISLAGGYEQYF
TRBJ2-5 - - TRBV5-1 TGCGCCAGCAGCTTAGGTCCGAGGGACTCTCAAGAGACCCAGTACTTC CASSLGPRDSQETQYF
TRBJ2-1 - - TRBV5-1 TGCGCCAGCAGTAGGGACGGGGGAGGCTACAATGAGCAGTTCTTC CASSRDGGGYNEQFF
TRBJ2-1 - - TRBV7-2 TGTGCCAGCAGCTTATATCGGGATGGCGAGCAGTTCTTC CASSLYRDGEQFF
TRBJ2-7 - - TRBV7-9 TGTGCCAGCAGCCAGGACGGCTCCTACGAGCAGTACTTC CASSQDGSYEQYF
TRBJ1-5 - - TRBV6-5 TGTGCCAGCAGCCCAACAGGACAACAGGGACAGCCCCAGCATTTT CASSPTGQQGQPQHF
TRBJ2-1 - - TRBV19 TGTGCCAGTAGTATTGGGGGGGCCGACAATGAGCAGTTCTTC CASSIGGADNEQFF
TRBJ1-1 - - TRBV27 TGTGCCAGCAGTCTTGGGGCCCGGGGCACTGAAGCTTTCTTT CASSLGARGTEAFF
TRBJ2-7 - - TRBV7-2 TGTGCCAGCAGTCAAAGCTCCTACGAGCAGTACTTC CASSQSSYEQYF
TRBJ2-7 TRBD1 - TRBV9 TGTGCCAGCAGCCCAGGGACAGGGCTTGCCGAGCAGTACTTC CASSPGTGLAEQYF
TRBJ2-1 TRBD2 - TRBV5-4 TGTGCCAGCAGCTTACTAGCGGGAGGGCCCCGAAGCTCCTACAATGAGCAGTTCTTC CASSLLAGGPRSSYNEQFF
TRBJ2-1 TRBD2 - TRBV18 TGTGCCAGCTCACCACTTTTGTCGGGAGGGGAGAATGAGCAGTTCTTC CASSPLLSGGENEQFF
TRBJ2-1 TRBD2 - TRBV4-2 TGTGCCAGCAGCCAAGATATGCTTAGCGGGAGACGCAACAATGAGCAGTTCTTC CASSQDMLSGRRNNEQFF
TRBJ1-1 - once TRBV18 TGTGCCAGCTCACCACCCGGCCAGCCGAACACTGAAGCTTTCTTT CASSPPGQPNTEAFF
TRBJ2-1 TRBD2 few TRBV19 TGTGCCAGTACTCTGGACGGGAGGAGTAGGAATGAGCAGTTCTTC CASTLDGRSRNEQFF
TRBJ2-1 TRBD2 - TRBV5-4 TGTGCCAGCAGCTTGGCAAGACTAGCGGGAGCGTCCTACAATGAGCAGTTCTTC CASSLARLAGASYNEQFF
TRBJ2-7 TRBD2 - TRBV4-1 TGCGCCAGCAGCCAAGTGACTAGCGGTCCCTCCTACGAGCAGTACTTC CASSQVTSGPSYEQYF
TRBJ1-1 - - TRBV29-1 TGCAGCGTTGAAGTTTCCGCAATCTTAAACACTGAAGCTTTCTTT CSVEVSAILNTEAFF
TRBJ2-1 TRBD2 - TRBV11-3 TGTGCCAGCAGCCCCCGCGGGGGGAACTACAATGAGCAGTTCTTC CASSPRGGNYNEQFF
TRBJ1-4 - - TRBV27 TGTGCCAGCAGTTTGCGGGGCCTTAATGAAAAACTGTTTTTT CASSLRGLNEKLFF
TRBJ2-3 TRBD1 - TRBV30 TGTGCCTGGAGAAGGGGGCGAGCAGATACGCAGTATTTT CAWRRGRADTQYF
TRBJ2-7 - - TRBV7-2 TGTGCCAGCAGCCCCTACCTACGACAGAAAGGCTACGAGCAGTACTTC CASSPYLRQKGYEQYF
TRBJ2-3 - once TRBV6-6 TGTGCCAGCAGTAAGACTACAGGGGGGGCAGATACGCAGTATTTT CASSKTTGGADTQYF